What follows are 20 T cell receptor beta chains derived from one specimen sequenced in a study of cytomegalovirus exposure and HLA in healthy donors (dated by TCRdb to between 2016 and 2019). The library came from the immunoSEQ multiplex PCR assay. In its TCRdb copy, this immuneACCESS table keeps in-frame sequences only and misses some clones. Where compared with another copy, unresolved V genes explain less than half of these, and the others have no known cause. This sample has some 330,000 clones in its table, and 80% to 90% of those were observed once. 0.75% to 0.85% of the sample goes to the ten largest clones. The source material was PBMCs. These receptor sequences come from a woman between 18 and 30 years old in good health and CMV-seronegative.

This rearrangement joins TRBV19 to TRBJ2-5; D is perhaps TRBD1 (6 bases). Germline loops: CDR1 LNHDA, CDR2 SQIVND (reference sequence). Trimming took 7 bases from V and 7 from J, leaving 16 bases between them. This CDR3 is 13 amino acids long. The CDR3 reads CASTPDRGVTQYF. The CDR3 DNA sequence: TGTGCCAGTACTCCGGACAGAGGGGTGACCCAGTACTTC.

The rearrangement joins TRBV29-1 to TRBJ2-7; 8 bases are a match to TRBD1. Per germline, CDR1 SQVTM and CDR2 ANQGSEA. CDR3 size: 14 residues. Trimming removed 6 bases from V and 3 bases from J; junction bases left unmatched: 10. CDR3 sequence: CSVGDPGQDYEQYF. Written as DNA, the CDR3 is TGCAGCGTGGGGGACCCGGGACAGGACTACGAGCAGTACTTC.

The chain links TRBV18 to TRBJ1-1, with a tentative D call TRBD1 (6 bases). The germline V gene has CDR1 KGHSH and CDR2 LQKENI. The germline V and J ends were trimmed by 0 bases and 0 bases, with 8 bases remaining between them. This CDR3 region has 15 residues. Written as DNA, the CDR3 is TGTGCCAGCTCACCACCGGGGGGGCTGAACACTGAAGCTTTCTTT. This translates into CASSPPGGLNTEAFF.

This clone was counted once. The chain combines TRBV19 with TRBJ2-7; the D is unclear. V lost 3 bases to trimming and J lost 5 bases, with 11 bases between them. The germline CDR1 and CDR2 sequences are LNHDA and SQIVND (reference sequence). This CDR3 region has 13 residues. CDR3 protein: CASSMYGFDEQYF. The CDR3 DNA is TGTGCCAGTAGTATGTACGGGTTTGACGAGCAGTACTTC.

This chain connects TRBV7-8 to TRBJ2-1, with TRBD2 identical over 10 bases. The CDR3 extends over 15 amino acids. Germline CDR1 SGHVS, CDR2 FQNEAQ. The junction had 9 bases not matched to a gene; V was cut back by 6 bases and J by 7 bases. This CDR3 is CASSSTGTSANEQFF. The CDR3 DNA follows: TGTGCCAGCAGTTCAACCGGGACTAGCGCGAATGAGCAGTTCTTC.

V gene TRBV19 combines with J gene TRBJ2-1, with TRBD2 matching over 11 bases. The junction had 3 bases not matched to a gene; V was cut back by 7 bases and J by 1 base. Germline V CDR1 and CDR2: LNHDA, SQIVND (reference sequence). The CDR3 has 15 residues. The CDR3 protein is CASTRLAGSYNEQFF. The CDR3 nucleotides are TGTGCCAGTACCAGACTAGCGGGATCCTACAATGAGCAGTTCTTC. Full variable domain (rest looked up from reference TRBV19 and TRBJ2-1): DGGITQSPKYLFRKEGQNVTLSCEQNLNHDAMYWYRQDPGQGLRLIYYSQIVNDFQKGDIAEGYSVSREKKESFPLTVTSAQKNPTAFYLCASTRLAGSYNEQFFGPGTRLTVL.

The rearrangement uses TRBV5-1 and TRBJ1-1, with TRBD1 matching over 7 bases. The V gene's germline CDR1 is SGHRS and CDR2 YFSETQ. Trimming removed 6 bases from V and 3 bases from J; junction bases left unmatched: 5. CDR3 length: 13 residues. CDR3 sequence: CASKEGADTEAFF. The DNA for the CDR3 is TGCGCCAGCAAGGAGGGGGCGGACACTGAAGCTTTCTTT.

The V gene is TRBV2, the J gene TRBJ1-5, with 10 bases matching TRBD1. The CDR3 is made up of 14 amino acids. Per the germline V gene, CDR1 is SNHLY and CDR2 is FYNNEI. V trimming: 7 bases; J trimming: 5 bases; junction bases outside the gene matches: 5. CDR3 loop: CASNRGQGDQPQHF. As DNA, the CDR3 is TGTGCCAGCAACAGAGGACAGGGGGATCAGCCCCAGCATTTT.

This clone was seen only a few times. This rearrangement joins TRBV7-9 to TRBJ1-5, with D unresolved. The CDR3 has 14 residues. Looked up from germline, CDR1 is SEHNR and CDR2 is FQNEAQ (reference sequence). Deletions cut 4 bases from V and 3 bases from J, with 10 bases between. The CDR3 DNA is TGTGCCAGCAGCTCCTTAGATACCAATCAGCCCCAGCATTTT. Translated: CASSSLDTNQPQHF.

This sequence joins TRBV5-6 and TRBJ2-1, with a possible D match to TRBD2 (6 bases). Germline-derived CDR1 and CDR2 are SGHDT and YYEEEE. This CDR3 has 14 residues. V was trimmed by 0 bases and J by 6 bases, leaving 10 bases between them. This CDR3 reads CASSLGLVGNEQFF. The CDR3 DNA reads as TGTGCCAGCAGCTTGGGACTAGTAGGCAATGAGCAGTTCTTC.

The chain links TRBV18 to TRBJ2-7; 9 bases match TRBD1. This CDR3 contains 16 residues. V was clipped by 4 bases and J by 0 bases; unmatched bases: 7. Per the germline V gene, CDR1 is KGHSH and CDR2 is LQKENI. The CDR3 region has the DNA TGTGCCAGCTCACAGTATGGGACAGGGAGCTCCTACGAGCAGTACTTC. Translated: CASSQYGTGSSYEQYF.

The CDR3 region is CASSYAGSGNTIYF. The CDR3 coding sequence is TGTGCCAGCAGCTACGCCGGCTCTGGAAACACCATATATTTT. The V gene is TRBV5-6, the J gene TRBJ1-3; D ambiguous. CDR3 length equals 14 residues. CDR1 is SGHDT, CDR2 YYEEEE, per germline. Between the trimmed V and J ends, which lost 3 bases and 0 bases, there was a span of 7 bases.

The chain combines TRBV5-1 with TRBJ2-7, with D maybe TRBD2 (5 bases). Trimming removed 0 bases at V and 6 bases at J, with 13 bases between. There are 14 residues in the CDR3. Germline V lookup: CDR1 SGHRS, CDR2 YFSETQ. In nucleotides, the CDR3 is TGCGCCAGCAGCTTGGGGCGGGCCGCTCCCGAGCAGTACTTC. It translates to CASSLGRAAPEQYF.

This clone was picked up a small number of times. The V and J genes are TRBV27 and TRBJ1-2, with TRBD1 matching 10 bases. V lost 2 bases, J lost 4 bases, and 7 bases stayed unmatched. This CDR3 region has 16 residues. Germline CDR1 is MNHEY and CDR2 is SMNVEV (reference sequence). This CDR3 is CASSLNPGTGVYGYTF. CDR3 DNA: TGTGCCAGCAGTTTAAACCCCGGGACAGGGGTCTATGGCTACACCTTC.

The gene calls are TRBV30 and TRBJ1-2; 7 bases agree with TRBD1. Germline assignment: CDR1 GTSNPN and CDR2 SVGIG (reference sequence). The length of the CDR3 is 14 residues. V lost 3 bases and J lost 4; bases outside the gene matches: 8. The CDR3 spells CAWRHRQGSYGYTF. Here the CDR3 DNA reads TGTGCCTGGAGACACAGACAGGGTAGCTATGGCTACACCTTC. Full variable domain (remainder filled in from reference TRBV30 and TRBJ1-2): SQTIHQWPATLVQPVGSPLSLECTVEGTSNPNLYWYRQAAGRGLQLLFYSVGIGQISSEVPQNLSASRPQDRQFILSSKKLLLSDSGFYLCAWRHRQGSYGYTFGSGTRLTVV.

The rearrangement links TRBV2 to TRBJ1-1, with 9 bases matching TRBD1. After removal of 4 bases from V and 5 bases from J, the junction contained 5 bases not matched to a gene. Germline V gene data show CDR1 as SNHLY and CDR2 as FYNNEI. The CDR3 contains 14 residues. CDR3 in DNA: TGTGCCAGCAGTGGTGCGACAGGGGGTACTGAAGCTTTCTTT. Translated: CASSGATGGTEAFF.

V gene TRBV4-2 combines with J gene TRBJ1-1; tentative D call: TRBD1 (6 bases). This CDR3 is built from 16 residues. V lost 1 base, J lost 1 base, and 13 bases lay in between. Germline CDR1 LGHNA, CDR2 YNFKEQ. The CDR3 DNA is TGTGCCAGCAGCCAAGGGACAGAGAGAAAGAACACTGAAGCTTTCTTT. Translated, it gives CASSQGTERKNTEAFF.

This chain uses TRBV9 with TRBJ2-7; 10 bases map to TRBD2. After removal of 0 bases from V and 4 bases from J, the junction contained 4 bases not matched to a gene. The CDR3 is 15 residues long. The germline CDR1 and CDR2 sequences are SGDLS and YYNGEE. The CDR3 loop reads CASSVAPSGRYEQYF. Written as DNA, the CDR3 is TGTGCCAGCAGCGTAGCTCCTAGCGGGAGATACGAGCAGTACTTC.

J is TRBJ1-4 and V is TRBV28; 10 bases line up with TRBD1. With V trimmed by 3 bases and J by 7 bases, 8 bases remained unmatched. The germline CDR1 and CDR2 sequences are MDHEN and SYDVKM. The CDR3 contains 16 residues. In nucleotides, the CDR3 is TGTGCCAGCAGTTTCCCCACGGGACAGGGGAGTGAAAAACTGTTTTTT. It yields the protein CASSFPTGQGSEKLFF.

The V call is TRBV27, the J call TRBJ1-2, with D possibly being TRBD1 (6 bases). V lost 3 bases and J 4 bases, leaving 9 bases between the germline ends. CDR1 is MNHEY and CDR2 is SMNVEV in the germline V gene (reference sequence). The CDR3 is 13 amino acids. The CDR3 DNA reads as TGTGCCAGCAGTTTTCGGGGGGCCTATGGCTACACCTTC. Encoded protein: CASSFRGAYGYTF.